The TCR beta chain under discussion was sequenced for a study of chemoradiotherapy in HPV16-positive cancers. Profiled with immunoSEQ multiplex PCR; TCRdb holds only in-frame clones, not every one. The sample carries 25,000 to 35,000 clones, approximately 91% recorded once. Germline CDR1 MNHEY, CDR2 SVGAGI. CDR3 size: 13 residues. V shed 5 bases and J 6 bases; nucleotides not matched to a gene: 2. In regard to this clone: The antigen remains unidentified.

The study, taken as a whole, reports: During treatment, candidate HPV-specific clones and E7-related motifs expanded in tumor. HPV-specific T cells were functionally defined from only a couple of HPV16-positive patients. For HPV16-positive patients, expanding HPV-responsive T cells associated with longer recurrence-free survival.

The V call is TRBV6-5, the J call TRBJ2-2; 8 nucleotides agree with TRBD1. The sequence derives from a human donor with HPV-associated anogenital cancer. Here the sequenced sample was blood, taken from a patient who underwent chemoradiotherapy. The CDR3 protein is CASSTGGPGELFF. Written as DNA, the CDR3 is TGTGCCAGCAGTACAGGGGGTCCCGGGGAGCTGTTTTTT.